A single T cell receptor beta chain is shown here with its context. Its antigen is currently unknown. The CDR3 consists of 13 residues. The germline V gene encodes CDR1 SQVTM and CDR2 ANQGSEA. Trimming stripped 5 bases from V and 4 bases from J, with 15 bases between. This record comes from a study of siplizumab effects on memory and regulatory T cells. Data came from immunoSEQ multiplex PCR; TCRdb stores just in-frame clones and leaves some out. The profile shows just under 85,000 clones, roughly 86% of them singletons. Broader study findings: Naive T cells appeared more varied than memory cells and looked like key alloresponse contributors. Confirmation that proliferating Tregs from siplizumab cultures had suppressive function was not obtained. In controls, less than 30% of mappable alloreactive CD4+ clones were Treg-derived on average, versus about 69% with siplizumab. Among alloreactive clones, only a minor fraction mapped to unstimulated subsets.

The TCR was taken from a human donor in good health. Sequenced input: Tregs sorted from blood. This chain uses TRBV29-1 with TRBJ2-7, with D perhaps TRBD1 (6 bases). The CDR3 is CSVTGTRVYEQYF. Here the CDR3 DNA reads TGCAGCGTTACCGGGACAAGAGTTTACGAGCAGTACTTC.